This TCR beta chain derives from a study of cytomegalovirus exposure and HLA in healthy donors. Overall study results and limits: In a later analysis, common viral pathogens appeared linked to several of the most significant clusters. More clonal expansion characterized HLA-associated TCR beta chains than equally common others in a later analysis.

As concerns this clone: Antigen specificity is unknown.

PCR was performed using 60 Vbeta and 13 Jbeta primers. Generated by immunoSEQ multiplex PCR, the TCRdb table keeps only in-frame clones and is missing some. Among roughly 100,000 clones, around 69% were seen once, and the ten largest hold roughly 19%. The ends lost 5 bases at V and 4 bases at J; junction bases unmatched: 13. This CDR3 is 16 amino acids long. The germline V gene has CDR1 SGHAT and CDR2 FQDESV (reference sequence). The material sequenced was PBMCs. The chain recombines TRBV11-1 with TRBJ2-7; 8 nucleotides align to TRBD2. The origin of this receptor is a woman aged 55-69 years in good health and CMV-seropositive. DNA for the CDR3: TGTGCCAGCAGCATAATCAGCGGGAGAACGACATACGAGCAGTACTTC. It yields the protein CASSIISGRTTYEQYF.